The rows below give T cell receptor beta chains drawn from one sample of a study of CD8 T cells in Susac syndrome. TCRdb reprocessed the immunoSEQ multiplex PCR reads via MiXCR and lists one record per CDR3 protein. Of approximately 180,000 distinct CDR3 sequences listed, 75% to 95% are singletons. The sequencing input was CD4+ T cells from PBMCs. The receptors come from a human donor with Susac syndrome. Both conserved end residues are part of each CDR3. D genes are given only for firm matches. Size values are once, few and many counts, or a class for expanded clones, and some rows have none.

v_call	j_call	clone_size	d_call	cdr3_nt	cdr3_aa
TRBV28	TRBJ1-4	.	TRBD1	TGTGCCAGCAGTTCAAATACAGGGGCAAATGAAAAACTGTTTTTT	CASSSNTGANEKLFF
TRBV6-2/TRBV6-3	TRBJ1-1	.	.	TGTGCCAGCAGTTTGACAGCGAAGGGTCTGAACACTGAAGCTTTCTTT	CASSLTAKGLNTEAFF
TRBV7-9	TRBJ2-7	.	.	TGTGCCAGCAGCCCCCCGGGAGAGATCTACGAGCAGTACTTC	CASSPPGEIYEQYF
TRBV10-2	TRBJ2-5	.	.	TGCGCAGGGAGGTGGTTCCAAGAGACCCAGTACTTC	CAGRWFQETQYF
TRBV14	TRBJ2-1	.	.	TGTGCCAGCAGCCCTCGGTGGAGCTCCTACAATGAGCAGTTCTTC	CASSPRWSSYNEQFF
TRBV5-1	TRBJ1-1	.	.	TGTGCCAGCAGCTTGGTGGGGGCTGGGAACACTGAAGCTTTCTTT	CASSLVGAGNTEAFF
TRBV28	TRBJ2-7	.	.	TGTGCCAGCAGTTTCCGGGTGTCCTACGAGCAGTACTTC	CASSFRVSYEQYF
TRBV7-8	TRBJ2-1	.	.	TGTGCCACTAGCTTAACTTTATACAATGAGCAGTTCTTC	CATSLTLYNEQFF
TRBV7-2	TRBJ2-5	few	.	TGTGCCAGCACCCTTATGGCTAGAGAGACCCAGTACTTC	CASTLMARETQYF
TRBV29-1	TRBJ2-3	.	.	TGCAGCGTTGTATCCAGGTTCGTAGATACGCAGTATTTT	CSVVSRFVDTQYF
TRBV11-3	TRBJ2-3	.	.	TGTGCCAGCAGCTTAGATCGGACGGGGGACGGCACAGATACGCAGTATTTT	CASSLDRTGDGTDTQYF
TRBV6-5	TRBJ2-5	.	.	TGTGCCAGCAGCTACAAAACAGGAACGTCCGTGGAGACCCAGTACTTC	CASSYKTGTSVETQYF
TRBV5-1	TRBJ1-2	.	.	TGCGCCAGCAGCTTGGCAAGCAGTCAAAAACTCTATGGCTACACCTTC	CASSLASSQKLYGYTF
TRBV5-4	TRBJ2-5	once	.	TGTGCCAGCAGCCAGGCGGGGCCTAGGGGGGAGACCCAGTACTTC	CASSQAGPRGETQYF
TRBV4-1	TRBJ1-1	.	.	TGCGCCAGCAGCCAGCCGGGACGGAAGAACACTGAAGCTTTCTTT	CASSQPGRKNTEAFF
TRBV9	TRBJ1-1	.	TRBD1	TGTGCCAGCAGCGCGATACAGGGGATGAACACTGAAGCTTTCTTT	CASSAIQGMNTEAFF
TRBV20-1	TRBJ1-2	once	.	TGCAGTGCTAGACCCACGGGACACACTAACTATGGCTACACCTTC	CSARPTGHTNYGYTF
TRBV2	TRBJ2-1	.	TRBD2	TGTGCCAGCAGTGAAATAGCGGGGGTATACAATGAGCAGTTCTTC	CASSEIAGVYNEQFF
TRBV6-2/TRBV6-3	TRBJ1-5	.	.	TGTGCCAGCAGCCTGTTGTATCAGCCCCAGCATTTT	CASSLLYQPQHF
TRBV6-5	TRBJ1-6	.	TRBD1	TGTGCCAGCACCTTTCGAGGGGGCTTTAATTCACCCCTCCACTTT	CASTFRGGFNSPLHF
TRBV6-5	TRBJ2-7	.	TRBD1	TGTGCCAGCAGTTCCCCCGGACAGGGTACTAACGAGCAGTACTTC	CASSSPGQGTNEQYF
TRBV5-4	TRBJ1-1	.	.	TGTGCCAGCAGCTCGACCACTAATGAAGCTTTCTTT	CASSSTTNEAFF
TRBV5-1	TRBJ1-3	.	TRBD1	TGCGCCAGCAGCAGGAGGACAGGGTCCGGAAACACCATATATTTT	CASSRRTGSGNTIYF
TRBV9	TRBJ2-5	.	.	TGTGCCAGCAGCGTAGGCATTCTTGGCGGCCAAGAGACCCAGTACTTC	CASSVGILGGQETQYF
TRBV5-6	TRBJ2-4	.	TRBD2	TGTGCCAGCAGCCTAAGACGGACTAGCGGGAGGGACATTCAGTACTTC	CASSLRRTSGRDIQYF
TRBV7-2	TRBJ1-3	.	TRBD1	TGTGCCAGCAGCTTCACGACAGGGGGTTGGTCTGGAAACACCATATATTTT	CASSFTTGGWSGNTIYF
TRBV12-3/TRBV12-4	TRBJ2-3	.	.	TGTGCCAGCAGCGCCGGGACATGGAGACGGGATACGCAGTATTTT	CASSAGTWRRDTQYF
TRBV3-1	TRBJ1-1	.	.	TGTGCCAGCAGCGTAGGGCTAACAGCTTTCTTT	CASSVGLTAFF
TRBV7-3	TRBJ2-2	.	.	TGTGCCAGCAGCAAGGGACGGACGAACACCGGGGAGCTGTTTTTT	CASSKGRTNTGELFF
TRBV6-1	TRBJ2-5	.	.	TGTGCCACCGCCGGGACGGGAGAGACCCAGTACTTC	CATAGTGETQYF
TRBV6-6	TRBJ1-3	once	TRBD1	TGTGCCAGCAGTTACGATCGGACAGGGGTTGGAAACACCATATATTTT	CASSYDRTGVGNTIYF